Presented here are 26 T cell receptor beta chains from one specimen sequenced in a study of T cell repertoires in cytomegalovirus infection. TCRdb ran MiXCR on the reads and lists one entry per CDR3 protein. The repertoire holds 150,000 to 200,000 distinct CDR3 sequences, with about 20% as singletons. Sequenced: PBMCs. The receptor source for this set is a human donor in good health (CMV status not recorded). Some clones in this sample may be carry-over from other donors' samples.

The table lists this clonotype with a few counts. The V and J genes are TRBV11-2 and TRBJ2-5; unclear D gene. The CDR3 has 15 residues. Per the germline V gene, CDR1 is SGHAT and CDR2 is FQNNGV. The V end was cut by 5 bases, the J end by 2 bases, with 15 bases between. CDR3 DNA: TGTGCCAGCAGCCCTCAAGGTGCTTCTCAAGAGACCCAGTACTTC. Amino acid sequence: CASSPQGASQETQYF.

This clonotype was seen only a few times. The rearrangement joins TRBV28 to TRBJ1-5, with D possibly being TRBD1 (6 bases). CDR1 is MDHEN, CDR2 SYDVKM, per germline. The length of the CDR3 is 12 residues. V dropped 10 bases and J dropped 5 bases, with 12 bases sitting between them. In DNA, the CDR3 is TGTGCCACCTGGGGGCTGGATCAGCCCCAGCATTTT. It translates to CATWGLDQPQHF.

The sample holds many counts of this clonotype. The CDR3 DNA follows: TGTGCCAGCAGCTTATTAGGGACAGACGGCTACACCTTC. Its protein product is CASSLLGTDGYTF. The chain uses TRBV11-1 and TRBJ1-2, with 7 bases aligning to TRBD1. The germline V gene has CDR1 SGHAT and CDR2 FQDESV (reference sequence). The CDR3 extends over 13 amino acids. J lost 8 bases, V lost 2 bases, and 5 bases had no gene match.

This clonotype was detected many times. This chain uses TRBV11-2 with TRBJ2-2, with D perhaps TRBD1 (6 bases). Trimming pared 3 bases from V and 4 bases from J, leaving 12 bases between. The CDR3 consists of 15 residues. In germline, CDR1 is SGHAT, CDR2 FQNNGV. CDR3 nucleotide sequence: TGTGCCAGCAGCTTGGACAGTTTTGGCACCGGGGAGCTGTTTTTT. Translated: CASSLDSFGTGELFF.

At least ten counts were recorded for this clonotype. V gene TRBV6-1 combines with J gene TRBJ1-5; no clear D. The V gene lost 6 bases and the J gene lost 7 bases, with 16 bases spanning the gap. The CDR3 sequence is 14 residues long. Germline values: CDR1 MNHNS, CDR2 SASEGT. The DNA for the CDR3 is TGTGCCAGCAGCTGGCGGTCCATGGGCCAGCCCCAGCATTTT. Translation gives CASSWRSMGQPQHF.

This clonotype was counted a few times. The chain employs TRBV5-1 and TRBJ2-5; TRBD1 matches 7 bases. V was clipped by 5 bases and J by 1 base; unmatched bases: 5. The CDR3 extends over 14 amino acids. Germline values: CDR1 SGHRS, CDR2 YFSETQ. The CDR3 region is CASSDRASQETQYF. Here the CDR3 DNA reads TGCGCCAGCAGTGACAGGGCGTCCCAAGAGACCCAGTACTTC.

This clonotype showed up many times. The chain employs TRBV6-2 or TRBV6-3 and TRBJ1-2; D may be TRBD1 (6 bases). The CDR3 length is 12 residues. Germline CDR1 MNHEY, CDR2 SVGEGT. V was cut by 2 bases and J by 14 bases, with 15 bases left in between. In nucleotides, the CDR3 is TGTGCCAGCAGTTACCAAAAGGGACAATGGACCTTC. It codes for CASSYQKGQWTF.

The CDR3: CASSKSNSGNTIYF. DNA of the CDR3: TGTGCCAGTAGTAAGTCAAACTCTGGAAACACCATATATTTT. The V call is TRBV19, the J call TRBJ1-3; D remains unclear. The V gene lost 4 bases and the J gene lost 0 bases, with 7 bases spanning the gap. The germline CDR1 and CDR2 sequences are LNHDA and SQIVND (reference sequence). The CDR3 totals 14 residues.

J is TRBJ2-3 and V is TRBV6-2 or TRBV6-3; 14 bases fit TRBD2. The CDR3 consists of 18 residues. V shed 2 bases, J shed 4 bases, and the junction held 8 bases outside the gene matches. From germline, CDR1 is MNHEY and CDR2 SVGEGT. CDR3 DNA: TGTGCCAGCAGTTACAATACCCGACTAGCGGGGGGGGCAGATACGCAGTATTTT. Translation gives CASSYNTRLAGGADTQYF.

The chain employs TRBV28 and TRBJ2-5, with 7 bases lining up with TRBD2. CDR3 length: 15 residues. Germline lookup yields CDR1 MDHEN and CDR2 SYDVKM. The V and J ends lost 5 bases and 2 bases, in that order; junction bases with no gene match: 8. The CDR3 bases are TGTGCCAGCAGTCAGGGAGGGAATAGGCAAGAGACCCAGTACTTC. Its protein is CASSQGGNRQETQYF.

The chain carries TRBV29-1 and TRBJ2-2; 7 bases are a match to TRBD2. The ends lost 6 bases at V and 0 bases at J; junction bases unmatched: 4. Germline V gene sequence: CDR1 SQVTM, CDR2 ANQGSEA. CDR3 length: 14 amino acids. The CDR3, as DNA: TGCAGCGTGACGGCGGGGGCGAACACCGGGGAGCTGTTTTTT. It translates to CSVTAGANTGELFF.

This clonotype showed up just a few times. This sequence joins TRBV6-2 or TRBV6-3 and TRBJ2-2, with 7 positions matching TRBD2. The CDR3 runs to 15 residues. J was trimmed by 5 bases and V by 2 bases; bases with no gene match: 5. CDR1 MNHEY and CDR2 SVGEGT come from the germline V gene. CDR3 residues: CASSYQGGWTGELFF. Here the CDR3 DNA reads TGTGCCAGCAGTTACCAGGGAGGGTGGACCGGGGAGCTGTTTTTT.

This clonotype was recorded a few times. V is TRBV10-3 and J is TRBJ2-5, with TRBD1 matching over 9 bases. Trimming removed 0 bases from V and 1 base from J; junction bases left unmatched: 3. There are 16 residues in the CDR3. Germline-derived CDR1 and CDR2 are ENHRY and SYGVKD. The DNA of the CDR3 is TGTGCCATCAGTGAGTCGGTGACAGGGGGCCAAGAGACCCAGTACTTC. This translates into CAISESVTGGQETQYF.

The rearrangement uses TRBV27 and TRBJ1-1, with 11 bases lining up with TRBD1. Trimming at V came to 6 bases and at J to 3 bases, leaving 9 bases not matched to a gene. Germline V lookup: CDR1 MNHEY, CDR2 SMNVEV (reference sequence). This CDR3 contains 16 residues. CDR3 protein: CASSSQGTGGYTEAFF. The CDR3 DNA follows: TGTGCCAGCAGCAGCCAAGGGACAGGGGGTTACACTGAAGCTTTCTTT.

The rearrangement links TRBV20-1 to TRBJ2-3; TRBD1 agrees at 7 bases. CDR1 and CDR2 (germline): DFQATT, SNEGSKA (reference sequence). V shed 0 bases and J 0 bases; nucleotides not matched to a gene: 9. This CDR3 contains 17 residues. The DNA for the CDR3 is TGCAGTGCTAGAGATCCTAACAGGGGTTGGAGCACAGATACGCAGTATTTT. It yields the protein CSARDPNRGWSTDTQYF.

This chain joins TRBV29-1 and TRBJ1-1, with D unclear. The CDR3 consists of 13 residues. CDR1 and CDR2 (germline): SQVTM, ANQGSEA. Trimming removed 0 bases at V and 5 bases at J, with 10 bases between. This CDR3 reads CSVEDFGGTEAFF. The CDR3 nucleotides read TGCAGCGTTGAAGACTTCGGAGGGACTGAAGCTTTCTTT.

Many counts were recorded for this clonotype. The chain is built from TRBV11-2 and TRBJ2-4; no clear D. CDR1 SGHAT and CDR2 FQNNGV come from the germline V gene. This CDR3 spans 14 amino acids. V lost 0 bases, J lost 3 bases, and 6 bases lay in between. The CDR3 region has the DNA TGTGCCAGCAGCTTAGATCTCGGCAAAAACATTCAGTACTTC. Its protein is CASSLDLGKNIQYF. The full variable domain, rest sourced from reference TRBV11-2 and TRBJ2-4, is EAGVAQSPRYKIIEKRQSVAFWCNPISGHATLYWYQQILGQGPKLLIQFQNNGVVDDSQLPKDRFSAERLKGVDSTLKIQPAKLEDSAVYLCASSLDLGKNIQYFGAGTRLSVL.

This clonotype was seen a handful of times. This chain uses TRBV20-1 with TRBJ2-1; 10 bases align to TRBD2. This CDR3 spans 13 amino acids. The germline V gene has CDR1 DFQATT and CDR2 SNEGSKA (reference sequence). The CDR3 here is CSGPSGGHNEQFF. In DNA, the CDR3 is TGCAGCGGACCTAGCGGGGGTCACAATGAGCAGTTCTTC.

The J gene is TRBJ2-3, the V gene TRBV3-1; no clear D. Germline V CDR1 and CDR2: LGHDT, YNNKEL (reference sequence). This CDR3 has 13 amino acids. The V gene lost 4 bases and the J gene lost 4 bases, with 9 bases spanning the gap. The CDR3 nucleotides are TGTGCCAGCAGCCCTGGTCGGGCAGATACGCAGTATTTT. Its protein product is CASSPGRADTQYF.

This clonotype was counted at least ten times. The chain carries TRBV7-6 and TRBJ2-7; 8 bases line up with TRBD2. The CDR3 loop spans 16 amino acids. V trimming: 5 bases; J trimming: 4 bases; junction bases outside the gene matches: 13. CDR1 and CDR2 (germline): SGHVS, FNYEAQ. The CDR3 DNA reads TGTGCCAGCAGCCCCGGGGGCGGGGGGCGGTTTTACGAGCAGTACTTC. Translating it yields CASSPGGGGRFYEQYF.

The CDR3 reads CASTTPLAGRTDTQYF. The CDR3 DNA sequence: TGTGCCAGCACCACCCCACTAGCGGGGAGGACAGATACGCAGTATTTT. The chain recombines TRBV5-4 with TRBJ2-3, with 10 bases matching TRBD2. V gave up 6 bases and J gave up 3 bases; unmatched junction bases: 10. CDR1 SGHNT and CDR2 YYREEE come from the germline V gene (reference sequence). The CDR3 is made up of 16 amino acids.

A few counts support this clonotype. This chain joins TRBV14 and TRBJ1-1, with 7 bases fitting TRBD1. The CDR3 extends over 15 amino acids. CDR1 and CDR2 (germline): SGHDN, FVKESK. The ends lost 3 bases at V and 8 bases at J; junction bases unmatched: 12. For the CDR3, the DNA is TGTGCCAGCAGCCACCGAAACCGACAGGGAGGGGAAGCTTTCTTT. This sequence encodes CASSHRNRQGGEAFF.

The chain combines TRBV20-1 with TRBJ2-3; D not certain. The CDR3 is made up of 14 amino acids. Trimming removed 4 bases at V and 0 bases at J, with 11 bases between. CDR1 and CDR2 from the germline V gene are DFQATT and SNEGSKA (reference sequence). For the CDR3, the DNA is TGCAGTGCTACTACTTGGGTTAGCACAGATACGCAGTATTTT. Amino acid sequence: CSATTWVSTDTQYF.

The table lists this clonotype with a few counts. The CDR3 spells CASSFYTEMGQYF. CDR3 in DNA: TGTGCCAGCAGCTTCTACACAGAGATGGGGCAGTACTTC. V and J are TRBV7-2 and TRBJ2-7; D call uncertain. Trimming pared 3 bases from V and 9 bases from J, leaving 15 bases between. Germline loops: CDR1 SGHTA, CDR2 FQGNSA. This CDR3 contains 13 residues.

There are many counts of this clonotype. The V call is TRBV12-3 or TRBV12-4, the J call TRBJ1-2, with 9 bases that match TRBD1. The CDR3 consists of 15 residues. V shed 4 bases and J 5 bases; nucleotides not matched to a gene: 8. CDR3 DNA sequence: TGTGCCAGCAGTTCCCTGACAGGGGGAGGATATGGCTACACCTTC. This sequence encodes CASSSLTGGGYGYTF.

The rearrangement joins TRBV10-3 to TRBJ1-1; no definite D call. Trimming left V 3 bases short and J 1 base short, with 6 bases between. The germline V gene encodes CDR1 ENHRY and CDR2 SYGVKD. The CDR3 length is 13 residues. The DNA for the CDR3 is TGTGCCATCAGTGATCGGGGGAACACTGAAGCTTTCTTT. Translated, it gives CAISDRGNTEAFF.